This TCR beta chain was documented in a study of blood T cell repertoires in COVID-19. Authors' methods: The assay estimated nucleated cells by amplifying reference gene primers. Only in-frame clones appear in the TCRdb table, and some are missing; sequencing was by immunoSEQ multiplex PCR. V and J calls and clone size are given by that table; D and trimming were obtained from the DNA. The repertoire holds over 110,000 clones, around 88% seen once, with 25% to 30% in the top ten. CDR3 size: 14 residues. Germline V gene data show CDR1 as LNHNV and CDR2 as YYDKDF (reference sequence). V shed 4 bases and J 7 bases; nucleotides not matched to a gene: 4.

The TCR originated in a human donor in a cohort sampled during active COVID-19. The chain recombines TRBV15 with TRBJ1-4, with 9 positions matching TRBD1. Sequencing input: peripheral blood. The CDR3 reads CATSTRDRAEKLFF. The CDR3, as DNA: TGTGCCACCAGCACCCGGGACAGGGCTGAAAAACTGTTTTTT.